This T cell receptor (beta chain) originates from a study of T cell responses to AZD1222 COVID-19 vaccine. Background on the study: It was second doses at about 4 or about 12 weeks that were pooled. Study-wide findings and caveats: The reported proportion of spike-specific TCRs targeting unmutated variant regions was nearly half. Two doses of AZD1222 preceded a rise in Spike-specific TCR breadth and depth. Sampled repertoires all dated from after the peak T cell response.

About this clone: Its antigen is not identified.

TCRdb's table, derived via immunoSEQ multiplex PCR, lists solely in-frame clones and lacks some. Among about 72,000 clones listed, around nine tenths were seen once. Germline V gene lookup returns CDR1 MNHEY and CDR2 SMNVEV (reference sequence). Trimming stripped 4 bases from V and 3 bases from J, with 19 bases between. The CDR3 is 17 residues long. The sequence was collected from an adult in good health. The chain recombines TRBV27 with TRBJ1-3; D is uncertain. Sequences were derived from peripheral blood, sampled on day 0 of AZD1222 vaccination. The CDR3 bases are TGTGCCAGCAGTTCGGGGTCGTTATACGGGGATGGAAACACCATATATTTT. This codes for CASSSGSLYGDGNTIYF.